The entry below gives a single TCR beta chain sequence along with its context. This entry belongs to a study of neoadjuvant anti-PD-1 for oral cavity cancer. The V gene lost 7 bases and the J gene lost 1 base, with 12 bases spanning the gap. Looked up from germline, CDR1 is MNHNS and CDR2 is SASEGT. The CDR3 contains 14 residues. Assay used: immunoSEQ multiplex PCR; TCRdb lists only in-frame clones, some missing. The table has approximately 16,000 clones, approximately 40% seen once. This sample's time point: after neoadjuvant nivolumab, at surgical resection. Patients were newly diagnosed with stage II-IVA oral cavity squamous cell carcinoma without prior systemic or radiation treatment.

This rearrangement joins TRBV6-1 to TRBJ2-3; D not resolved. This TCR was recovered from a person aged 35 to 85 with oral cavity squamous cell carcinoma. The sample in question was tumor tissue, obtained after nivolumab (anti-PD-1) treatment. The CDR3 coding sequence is TGTGCCAGCACCCCAATCCCAGGCACAGATACGCAGTATTTT. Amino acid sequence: CASTPIPGTDTQYF.